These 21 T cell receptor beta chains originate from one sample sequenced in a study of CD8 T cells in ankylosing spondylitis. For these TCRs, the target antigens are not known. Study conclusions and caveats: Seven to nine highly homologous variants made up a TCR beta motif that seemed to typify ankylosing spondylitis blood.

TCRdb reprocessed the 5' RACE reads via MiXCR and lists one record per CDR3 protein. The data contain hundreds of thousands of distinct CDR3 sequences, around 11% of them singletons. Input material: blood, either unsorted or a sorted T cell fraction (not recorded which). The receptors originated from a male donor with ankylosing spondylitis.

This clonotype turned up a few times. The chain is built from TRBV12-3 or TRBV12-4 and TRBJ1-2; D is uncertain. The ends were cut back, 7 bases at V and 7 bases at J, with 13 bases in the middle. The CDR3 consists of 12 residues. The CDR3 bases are TGTGCCAGCACCCAGGACGCGGGTGGCTACACCTTC. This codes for CASTQDAGGYTF.

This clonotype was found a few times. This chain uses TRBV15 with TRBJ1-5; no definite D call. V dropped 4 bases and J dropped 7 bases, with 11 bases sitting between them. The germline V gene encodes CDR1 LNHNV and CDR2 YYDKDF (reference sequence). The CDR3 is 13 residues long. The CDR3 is CATSIRSEQPQHF. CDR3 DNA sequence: TGTGCCACCAGCATACGATCGGAACAGCCCCAGCATTTT.

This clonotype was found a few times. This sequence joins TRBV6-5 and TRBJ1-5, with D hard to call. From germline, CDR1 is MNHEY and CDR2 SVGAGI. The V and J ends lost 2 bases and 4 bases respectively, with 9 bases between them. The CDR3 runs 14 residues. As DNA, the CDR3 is TGTGCCAGCAGTTACCCTCTGGGGAATCAGCCCCAGCATTTT. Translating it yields CASSYPLGNQPQHF.

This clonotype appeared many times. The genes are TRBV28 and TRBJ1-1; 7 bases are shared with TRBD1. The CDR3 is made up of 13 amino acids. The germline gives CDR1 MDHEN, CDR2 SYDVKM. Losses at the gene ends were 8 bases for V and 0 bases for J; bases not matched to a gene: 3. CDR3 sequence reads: CASEQGLNTEAFF. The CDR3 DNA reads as TGTGCCAGCGAACAGGGGTTGAACACTGAAGCTTTCTTT.

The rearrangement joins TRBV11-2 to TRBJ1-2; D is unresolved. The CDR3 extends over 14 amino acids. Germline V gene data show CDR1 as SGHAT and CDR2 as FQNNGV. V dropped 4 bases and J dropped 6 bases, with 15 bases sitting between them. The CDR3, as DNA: TGTGCCAGCAGCTCCTGGACCAGGTGGGATGGCTACACCTTC. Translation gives CASSSWTRWDGYTF. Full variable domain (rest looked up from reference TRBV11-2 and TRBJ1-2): EAGVAQSPRYKIIEKRQSVAFWCNPISGHATLYWYQQILGQGPKLLIQFQNNGVVDDSQLPKDRFSAERLKGVDSTLKIQPAKLEDSAVYLCASSSWTRWDGYTFGSGTRLTVV.

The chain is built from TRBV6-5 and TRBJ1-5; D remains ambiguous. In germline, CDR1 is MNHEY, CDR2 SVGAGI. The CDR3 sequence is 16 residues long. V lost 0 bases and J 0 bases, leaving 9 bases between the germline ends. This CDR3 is CASSYSAAYSNQPQHF. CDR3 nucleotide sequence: TGTGCCAGCAGTTACTCAGCCGCCTATAGCAATCAGCCCCAGCATTTT.

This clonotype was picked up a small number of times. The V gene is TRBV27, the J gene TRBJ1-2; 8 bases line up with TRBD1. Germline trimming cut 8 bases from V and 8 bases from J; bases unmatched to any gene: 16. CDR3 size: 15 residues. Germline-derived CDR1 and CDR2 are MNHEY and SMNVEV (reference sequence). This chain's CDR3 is CASGAWDRMIGGYTF. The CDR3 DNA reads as TGTGCCAGCGGGGCCTGGGACAGGATGATTGGGGGCTACACCTTC.

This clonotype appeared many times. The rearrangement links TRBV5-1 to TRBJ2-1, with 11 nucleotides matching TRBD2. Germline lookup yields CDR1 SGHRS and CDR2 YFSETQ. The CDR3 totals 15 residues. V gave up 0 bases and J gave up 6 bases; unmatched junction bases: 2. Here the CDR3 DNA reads TGCGCCAGCAGCTTGGCGGGGACTAGCGGCAATGAGCAGTTCTTC. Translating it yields CASSLAGTSGNEQFF.

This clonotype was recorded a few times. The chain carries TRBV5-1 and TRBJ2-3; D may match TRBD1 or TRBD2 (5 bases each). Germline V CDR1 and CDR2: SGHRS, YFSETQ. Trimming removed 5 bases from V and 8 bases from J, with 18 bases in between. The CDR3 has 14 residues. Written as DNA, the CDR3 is TGCGCCAGCAGTCATTTGGGGGAGAGTTTTACGCAGTATTTT. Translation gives CASSHLGESFTQYF.

DNA of the CDR3: TGTGCCAGCTCACCAATGACATTAGATTACTCTGGGGCCAACGTCCTGACTTTC. This encodes CASSPMTLDYSGANVLTF. This chain connects TRBV18 to TRBJ2-6; D is unresolved. V was pared by 2 bases and J by 0 bases, with 14 bases between. The CDR3 length is 18 residues. Germline CDR1 reads KGHSH; CDR2 reads LQKENI.

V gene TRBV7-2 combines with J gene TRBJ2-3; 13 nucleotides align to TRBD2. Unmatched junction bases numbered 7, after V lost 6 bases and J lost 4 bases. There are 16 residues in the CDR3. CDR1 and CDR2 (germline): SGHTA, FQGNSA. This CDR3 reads CASSHTSGGAPDTQYF. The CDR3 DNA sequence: TGTGCCAGCAGTCATACTAGCGGGGGGGCCCCAGATACGCAGTATTTT.

Written as DNA, the CDR3 is TGTGCCAGCTCACCACCAGGTGTTCGGGAGACCCAGTACTTC. Translating gives CASSPPGVRETQYF. The chain couples TRBV18 to TRBJ2-5; D not resolved. V lost 0 bases, J lost 5 bases, and 10 bases lay in between. CDR1 KGHSH and CDR2 LQKENI come from the germline V gene. CDR3 length: 14 amino acids.

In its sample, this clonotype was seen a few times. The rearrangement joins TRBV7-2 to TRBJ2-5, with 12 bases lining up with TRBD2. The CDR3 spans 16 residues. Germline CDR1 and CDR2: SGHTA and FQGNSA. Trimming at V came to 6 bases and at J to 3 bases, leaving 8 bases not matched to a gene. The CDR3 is CASRASGGAGKETQYF. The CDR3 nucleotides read TGTGCCAGCAGAGCTAGCGGGGGGGCTGGGAAAGAGACCCAGTACTTC.

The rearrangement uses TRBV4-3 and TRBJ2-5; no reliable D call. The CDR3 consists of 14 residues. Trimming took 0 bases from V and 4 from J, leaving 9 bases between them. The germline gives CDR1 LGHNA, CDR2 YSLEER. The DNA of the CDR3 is TGCGCCAGCAGCCAAGACCTCGACCGAGAGACCCAGTACTTC. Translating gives CASSQDLDRETQYF.

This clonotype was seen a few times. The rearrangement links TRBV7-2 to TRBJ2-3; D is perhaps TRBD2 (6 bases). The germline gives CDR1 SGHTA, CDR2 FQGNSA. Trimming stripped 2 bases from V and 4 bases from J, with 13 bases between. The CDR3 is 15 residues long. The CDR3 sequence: CASSLYREYPDTQYF. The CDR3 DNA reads TGTGCCAGCAGCTTATACCGGGAGTACCCAGATACGCAGTATTTT.

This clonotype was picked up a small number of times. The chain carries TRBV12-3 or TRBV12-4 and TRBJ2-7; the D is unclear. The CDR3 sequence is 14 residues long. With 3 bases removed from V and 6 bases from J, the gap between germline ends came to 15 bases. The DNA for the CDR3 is TGTGCCAGCAGTTTGAATTTCGACCTGGGCGAGCAGTACTTC. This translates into CASSLNFDLGEQYF.

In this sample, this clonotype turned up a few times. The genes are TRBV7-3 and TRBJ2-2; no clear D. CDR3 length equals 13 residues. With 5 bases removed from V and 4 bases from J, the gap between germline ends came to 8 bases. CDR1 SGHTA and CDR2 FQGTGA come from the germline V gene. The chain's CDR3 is CASSPLTTGELFF. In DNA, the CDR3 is TGTGCCAGCAGCCCCCTTACCACCGGGGAGCTGTTTTTT.

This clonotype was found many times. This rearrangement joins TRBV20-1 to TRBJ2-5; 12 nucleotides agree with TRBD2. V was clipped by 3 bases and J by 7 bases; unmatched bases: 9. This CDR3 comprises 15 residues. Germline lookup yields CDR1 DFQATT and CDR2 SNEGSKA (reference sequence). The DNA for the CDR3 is TGCAGTGCTAGGACGCTAGCGGGAGGGGTAGGGACCCAGTACTTC. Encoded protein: CSARTLAGGVGTQYF.

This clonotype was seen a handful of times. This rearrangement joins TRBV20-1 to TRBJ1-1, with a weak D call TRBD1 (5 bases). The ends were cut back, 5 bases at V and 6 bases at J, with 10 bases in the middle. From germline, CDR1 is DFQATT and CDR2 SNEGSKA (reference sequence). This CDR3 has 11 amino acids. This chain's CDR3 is CSAPQGSEAFF. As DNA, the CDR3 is TGCAGTGCTCCGCAGGGTTCTGAAGCTTTCTTT.

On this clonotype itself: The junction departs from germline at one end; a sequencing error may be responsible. CDR3 nucleotide sequence: TGTGCCATCAGCTCCGGGGCCGCCTTAATATACAATGAGCAGTTCTTC. Translated: CAISSGAALIYNEQFF. V and J are TRBV5-6 and TRBJ2-1; TRBD1 or TRBD2 may be the D gene (5 bases each). Germline CDR1 SGHDT, CDR2 YYEEEE. The CDR3 runs to 16 residues.

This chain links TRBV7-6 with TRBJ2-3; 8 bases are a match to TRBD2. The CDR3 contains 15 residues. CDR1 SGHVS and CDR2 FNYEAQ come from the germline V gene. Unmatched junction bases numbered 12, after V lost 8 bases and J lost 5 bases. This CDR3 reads CASLPSAGVRDTQYF. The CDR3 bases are TGTGCCAGCCTACCCTCAGCGGGAGTCCGAGATACGCAGTATTTT.